A single sample gave rise to the 30 T cell receptor beta chains below, sequenced in a study of control samples from healthy donors and cancer patients. The repertoire was sequenced with immunoSEQ multiplex PCR; TCRdb's copy has only in-frame clones and lacks some. Of roughly 130,000 clones in the sample, roughly 91% were seen once. Source material: PBMCs. Receptors originate from a man in his fifties with head and neck cancer.

On this clone itself: This sample also contains other DNA sequences that code for the same CDR3. V gene TRBV7-6 combines with J gene TRBJ1-2; D may be TRBD1 (5 bases). CDR1 is SGHVS, CDR2 FNYEAQ, per germline. This CDR3 contains 13 residues. Deletions cut 5 bases from V and 8 bases from J, with 15 bases between. CDR3 region: CASSQDSYSGYTF. DNA of the CDR3: TGTGCCAGCAGCCAAGACAGCTATAGCGGCTACACCTTC.

The chain couples TRBV6-6 to TRBJ1-3; 8 nucleotides align to TRBD1. CDR1 and CDR2 (germline): MNHNY, SVGAGI (reference sequence). CDR3 length equals 16 residues. V trimming: 6 bases; J trimming: 1 base; junction bases outside the gene matches: 8. The CDR3 sequence is CASRARGRGSGNTIYF. The CDR3 DNA follows: TGTGCCAGCAGAGCCAGGGGGCGTGGATCTGGAAACACCATATATTTT.

This chain joins TRBV3-1 (or the pseudogene TRBV3-2) and TRBJ1-2; 9 nucleotides align to TRBD1. After removal of 3 bases from V and 8 bases from J, the junction contained 4 bases not matched to a gene. CDR1 is LGHDT and CDR2 is YNNKEL in the germline V gene (reference sequence). The CDR3 contains 13 residues. CDR3 in amino acids: CASSQDRGMGYTF. CDR3 DNA sequence: TGTGCCAGCAGCCAGGACAGGGGTATGGGCTACACCTTC.

The chain employs TRBV3-1 (or the pseudogene TRBV3-2) and TRBJ2-5; 8 bases are a match to TRBD2. The CDR3 covers 15 residues. Germline V gene lookup returns CDR1 LGHDT and CDR2 YNNKEL (reference sequence). V lost 4 bases and J lost 7; bases outside the gene matches: 11. Here the CDR3 DNA reads TGTGCCAGCAGCCCTTACCGCGGGGCGGGGGGGACCCAGTACTTC. Translating it yields CASSPYRGAGGTQYF.

The chain's CDR3 is CASSLGPQETQYF. CDR3 DNA sequence: TGTGCCAGCAGCTTGGGACCTCAAGAGACCCAGTACTTC. The rearrangement joins TRBV7-2 to TRBJ2-5, with D tentatively TRBD1 or TRBD2 (5 bases each). Germline values: CDR1 SGHTA, CDR2 FQGNSA. With 3 bases removed from V and 2 bases from J, the gap between germline ends came to 7 bases. CDR3 length equals 13 residues.

The rearrangement joins TRBV12-3 or TRBV12-4 to TRBJ1-4; D is unresolved. CDR3 length: 11 amino acids. The V gene lost 6 bases and the J gene lost 6 bases, with 5 bases spanning the gap. CDR3 in DNA: TGTGCCAGCAGCCTCGATGAAAAACTGTTTTTT. Protein: CASSLDEKLFF.

The chain combines TRBV19 with TRBJ2-3, with a weak D call TRBD1 (5 bases). In germline, CDR1 is LNHDA, CDR2 SQIVND (reference sequence). The CDR3 contains 14 residues. Deletions cut 10 bases from V and 0 bases from J, with 14 bases between. The CDR3 DNA is TGTGCCACCATGAGGACAACTAGCACAGATACGCAGTATTTT. It is translated as CATMRTTSTDTQYF.

The gene calls are TRBV5-4 and TRBJ1-1; 8 bases fit TRBD1. With V trimmed by 4 bases and J by 0 bases, 11 bases remained unmatched. Germline V gene sequence: CDR1 SGHNT, CDR2 YYREEE (reference sequence). The CDR3 totals 17 residues. The CDR3 DNA is TGTGCCAGCAGCCCTACAGGGGGTACTACAATGAACACTGAAGCTTTCTTT. Protein sequence: CASSPTGGTTMNTEAFF. The whole variable domain, remainder taken from reference TRBV5-4 and TRBJ1-1, is ETGVTQSPTHLIKTRGQQVTLRCSSQSGHNTVSWYQQALGQGPQFIFQYYREEENGRGNFPPRFSGLQFPNYSSELNVNALELDDSALYLCASSPTGGTTMNTEAFFGQGTRLTVV.

This clone was observed a single time. A junction end diverges from the germline sequence, so it may reflect a read error. The J gene is TRBJ1-5, the V gene TRBV19; no firm D call. Germline V lookup: CDR1 LNHDA, CDR2 SQIVND (reference sequence). This CDR3 region has 13 residues. CDR3 DNA sequence: TGTGCCAGTAGTATTGGCGGGAATCGGCCCCAGCATTTT. Translated: CASSIGGNRPQHF.

The CDR3, as DNA: TGTGCCAGCTCAGGAAGTCAGGGGAATCAGCCCCAGCATTTT. It yields the protein CASSGSQGNQPQHF. The chain links TRBV18 to TRBJ1-5, with D possibly TRBD1 on 6 matching bases. Germline CDR1 and CDR2: KGHSH and LQKENI. Between the trimmed V and J ends, which lost 5 bases and 4 bases, there was a span of 12 bases. The CDR3 loop spans 14 amino acids. The full variable domain, its missing parts supplied by reference TRBV18 and TRBJ1-5, is NAGVMQNPRHLVRRRGQEARLRCSPMKGHSHVYWYRQLPEEGLKFMVYLQKENIIDESGMPKERFSAEFPKEGPSILRIQQVVRGDSAAYFCASSGSQGNQPQHFGDGTRLSIL.

The chain carries TRBV5-1 and TRBJ2-5; 10 bases map to TRBD1. The CDR3 is 17 amino acids. V lost 4 bases and J lost 5; bases outside the gene matches: 14. CDR1 SGHRS and CDR2 YFSETQ come from the germline V gene. In DNA form, the CDR3 reads TGCGCCAGCAGCGGGGCCGGGACAGGGGAGGACTGGGAGACCCAGTACTTC. It translates to CASSGAGTGEDWETQYF.

This clone was detected once. Here the CDR3 reads CASSPRTSRNGELFF. The CDR3 DNA is TGTGCCAGCAGCCCTAGGACATCTAGAAACGGGGAGCTGTTTTTT. The chain has TRBV7-9 and TRBJ2-2, with D perhaps matching TRBD1 (5 bases). The CDR3 has 15 amino acids. Germline-derived CDR1 and CDR2 are SEHNR and FQNEAQ (reference sequence). V gave up 5 bases and J gave up 7 bases, with 17 bases separating them. The whole variable domain, filled in from reference TRBV7-9 and TRBJ2-2, reads DTGVSQNPRHKITKRGQNVTFRCDPISEHNRLYWYRQTLGQGPEFLTYFQNEAQLEKSRLLSDRFSAERPKGSFSTLEIQRTEQGDSAMYLCASSPRTSRNGELFFGEGSRLTVL.

This chain links TRBV9 with TRBJ2-5; the match to TRBD2 covers 11 bases. CDR3 length: 18 residues. V lost 0 bases to trimming and J lost 2 bases; unmatched junction nucleotides: 9. Germline lookup yields CDR1 SGDLS and CDR2 YYNGEE. In nucleotides, the CDR3 is TGTGCCAGCAGCGTAGCTAGCGGGGGGACCTCACTTCAAGAGACCCAGTACTTC. Translated, it gives CASSVASGGTSLQETQYF.

The V gene is TRBV28, the J gene TRBJ1-4, with D perhaps matching TRBD1 (6 bases). This CDR3 contains 15 residues. Germline CDR1 reads MDHEN; CDR2 reads SYDVKM. Trimming took off 5 bases at V and 7 bases at J, with 17 bases between the two ends. DNA for the CDR3: TGTGCCAGCAGTCCACAGGACAGACTAGTTGAAAAACTGTTTTTT. Encoded protein: CASSPQDRLVEKLFF.

The rearrangement links TRBV19 to TRBJ1-1; tentatively, D is TRBD1 (6 bases). CDR1 is LNHDA and CDR2 is SQIVND in the germline V gene (reference sequence). The CDR3 runs 16 residues. The V end was cut by 2 bases, the J end by 1 base, with 14 bases between. Here the CDR3 DNA reads TGTGCCAGTAGTATATTATCGAACAGGGCGAACACTGAAGCTTTCTTT. It codes for CASSILSNRANTEAFF.

The rearrangement links TRBV6-5 to TRBJ2-1, with D perhaps given as TRBD1 or TRBD2 (6 bases each). The CDR3 is made up of 15 amino acids. Germline assignment: CDR1 MNHEY and CDR2 SVGAGI. Trimming left V 1 base short and J 8 bases short, with 15 bases between. The CDR3 region is CASSYLAGEADEQFF. CDR3 bases: TGTGCCAGCAGTTACTTGGCAGGGGAGGCAGATGAGCAGTTCTTC.

This chain links TRBV7-2 with TRBJ1-1, with 9 positions matching TRBD1. The CDR3 has 15 amino acids. Germline trimming cut 5 bases from V and 5 bases from J; bases unmatched to any gene: 9. CDR1 and CDR2 from the germline V gene are SGHTA and FQGNSA. CDR3 protein: CASSPRQGVRTEAFF. CDR3 coding DNA: TGTGCCAGCAGCCCGCGACAGGGGGTCCGAACTGAAGCTTTCTTT.

The chain joins TRBV6-5 to TRBJ1-6; maybe TRBD1 (6 bases). Germline V gene sequence: CDR1 MNHEY, CDR2 SVGAGI. CDR3 size: 13 residues. Trimming removed 8 bases from V and 7 bases from J, with 12 bases in between. This chain's CDR3 is CASYREPNSPLHF. CDR3 DNA sequence: TGTGCCAGCTACAGGGAACCGAATTCACCCCTCCACTTT.

This chain joins TRBV7-8 and TRBJ1-5; D may be TRBD1 (6 bases). V lost 2 bases, J lost 5 bases, and 13 bases lay in between. There are 15 residues in the CDR3. The germline V gene has CDR1 SGHVS and CDR2 FQNEAQ. This CDR3 reads CASSLWAGVDQPQHF. The CDR3 DNA follows: TGTGCCAGCAGCTTATGGGCAGGGGTGGATCAGCCCCAGCATTTT.

The V gene is TRBV4-3, the J gene TRBJ2-3, with a weak D call TRBD1 (6 bases). The germline V gene has CDR1 LGHNA and CDR2 YSLEER. This CDR3 has 15 residues. V lost 5 bases to trimming and J lost 5 bases, with 17 bases between them. The CDR3 reads CASSTKTGAVDTQYF. The CDR3 bases are TGCGCCAGCAGCACCAAGACAGGCGCCGTAGATACGCAGTATTTT.

This chain joins TRBV6-1 and TRBJ1-1; 11 bases match TRBD1. After removal of 1 base from V and 3 bases from J, the junction contained 4 bases not matched to a gene. Germline-derived CDR1 and CDR2 are MNHNS and SASEGT. There are 16 residues in the CDR3. The CDR3 reads CASSEGTGGAHTEAFF. CDR3 DNA sequence: TGTGCCAGCAGTGAAGGGACAGGGGGCGCCCACACTGAAGCTTTCTTT.

The rearrangement joins TRBV3-1 (or the pseudogene TRBV3-2) to TRBJ2-5; 7 bases are shared with TRBD2. V gave up 4 bases and J gave up 4 bases; unmatched junction bases: 3. The germline V gene encodes CDR1 LGHDT and CDR2 YNNKEL (reference sequence). There are 13 residues in the CDR3. The CDR3 nucleotides read TGTGCCAGCAGCCGGGGGGGTGGAGAGACCCAGTACTTC. This encodes CASSRGGGETQYF.

For this clone: It is likely a read error, because the conserved phenylalanine at the end of the CDR3 is missing. The chain combines TRBV15 with TRBJ2-3; D is ambiguous. V lost 8 bases and J 0 bases, leaving 15 bases between the germline ends. CDR1 and CDR2 (germline): LNHNV, YYDKDF (reference sequence). The CDR3 is 15 amino acids. CDR3 DNA: TGTGCCACCGCCGCCCGCCCCCCTAGCACAGATACGCAGTATTCT. Encoded protein: CATAARPPSTDTQYS.

The chain has TRBV7-9 and TRBJ1-4; D not certain. This CDR3 is built from 11 residues. Germline V gene lookup returns CDR1 SEHNR and CDR2 FQNEAQ (reference sequence). V was pared by 8 bases and J by 5 bases, with 6 bases between. The CDR3 DNA follows: TGTGCCAGCGACAAAAATGAAAAACTGTTTTTT. It codes for CASDKNEKLFF.

This chain links TRBV4-3 with TRBJ1-5; D is possibly TRBD1 (5 bases). Trimming took 0 bases from V and 4 from J, leaving 10 bases between them. CDR3 length equals 15 residues. CDR1 and CDR2 from the germline V gene are LGHNA and YSLEER. CDR3 residues: CASSQEREGNQPQHF. Written as DNA, the CDR3 is TGCGCCAGCAGCCAAGAAAGGGAGGGGAATCAGCCCCAGCATTTT.

The rearrangement links TRBV5-1 to TRBJ1-2, with D possibly being TRBD1 (6 bases). V lost 7 bases and J 6 bases, leaving 25 bases between the germline ends. CDR1 and CDR2 (germline): SGHRS, YFSETQ. CDR3 length equals 16 residues. The chain's CDR3 is CASCIGGAEKADGYTF. DNA of the CDR3: TGCGCCAGCTGTATTGGGGGGGCCGAAAAGGCGGATGGCTACACCTTC.

CDR3 sequence: CASSPTGYEQYF. In DNA, the CDR3 is TGTGCCAGCAGCCCGACAGGCTACGAGCAGTACTTC. The chain uses TRBV6-2 or TRBV6-3 and TRBJ2-7; a weak D match, TRBD1 (6 bases). The CDR3 consists of 12 residues. Trimming cost V 6 bases and J 3 bases, with 9 bases left between them. Germline V gives CDR1 MNHEY, CDR2 SVGEGT.

V is TRBV12-5 and J is TRBJ2-1; possibly TRBD1 for D (5 bases). Germline values: CDR1 LGHNT, CDR2 FRNRAP. The V and J ends lost 5 bases and 6 bases respectively, with 11 bases between them. CDR3 length: 13 amino acids. The CDR3 DNA is TGTGCTAGTGGTAAAGACAGCTTCAATGAGCAGTTCTTC. This gives the protein CASGKDSFNEQFF.

The chain recombines TRBV6-5 with TRBJ2-5; the D gene is possibly TRBD1 (6 bases). Trimming cost V 2 bases and J 1 base, with 14 bases left between them. The germline V gene has CDR1 MNHEY and CDR2 SVGAGI. The CDR3 covers 16 residues. CDR3 DNA: TGTGCCAGCAGTTACCTACAGGGACGGGGCCAAGAGACCCAGTACTTC. Translating gives CASSYLQGRGQETQYF.

This clone has only a few counts. The V gene is TRBV21-1, the J gene TRBJ2-7; the listed D gene, TRBD1, was not tested against the DNA. TRBV21-1 is flagged as a pseudogene. The CDR3 has 17 amino acids. CDR3 residues: CASSKSQDTGGTYEQYF. CDR3 nucleotides: TGTGCCAGCAGCAAATCCCAGGACACCGGTGGGACCTACGAGCAGTACTTC.